Below are 8 T cell receptor beta chains sequenced from a single sample in a study of cytomegalovirus exposure and HLA in healthy donors. The PCR employed 60 Vbeta primers together with 13 Jbeta primers. Here immunoSEQ multiplex PCR was the method, and the copy in TCRdb shows in-frame clones only, minus some. The sample has around 40,000 clones; over 60% are singletons. The sequenced material came from PBMCs. These receptors were obtained from a woman under 40 in good health and CMV-seronegative.

The V call is TRBV6-5, the J call TRBJ1-5, with a weak D call TRBD1 (5 bases). CDR1 and CDR2 from the germline V gene are MNHEY and SVGAGI. The CDR3 sequence is 14 residues long. V was cut by 3 bases and J by 7 bases, with 13 bases left in between. In DNA, the CDR3 is TGTGCCAGCAGTTATCATCAGGGAAACCAGCCCCAGCATTTT. This codes for CASSYHQGNQPQHF.

The genes are TRBV10-3 and TRBJ2-1, with a weak D call TRBD2 (5 bases). Trimming took off 4 bases at V and 5 bases at J, with 24 bases between the two ends. Germline CDR1 is ENHRY and CDR2 is SYGVKD. This CDR3 has 18 residues. CDR3 nucleotide sequence: TGTGCCATCAGTGGTTTGGGTAGCGTTACCCAGAGGGACAATGAGCAGTTCTTC. It is translated as CAISGLGSVTQRDNEQFF.

The chain has TRBV30 and TRBJ2-2, with 11 bases aligning to TRBD2. The CDR3 covers 16 residues. The germline V gene encodes CDR1 GTSNPN and CDR2 SVGIG (reference sequence). J gave up 4 bases and V 1 base, and 5 bases lay outside the gene matches. Here the CDR3 reads CAWSGGLAAGTGELFF. The CDR3 coding sequence is TGTGCCTGGAGTGGGGGACTAGCGGCCGGCACCGGGGAGCTGTTTTTT. The complete variable domain, with remaining parts taken from reference TRBV30 and TRBJ2-2, reads SQTIHQWPATLVQPVGSPLSLECTVEGTSNPNLYWYRQAAGRGLQLLFYSVGIGQISSEVPQNLSASRPQDRQFILSSKKLLLSDSGFYLCAWSGGLAAGTGELFFGEGSRLTVL.

Only a few counts were recorded for this clone. The chain joins TRBV9 to TRBJ2-6; D remains ambiguous. The germline CDR1 and CDR2 sequences are SGDLS and YYNGEE. The CDR3 totals 13 residues. The V end was cut by 2 bases, the J end by 2 bases, with 2 bases between. CDR3 in DNA: TGTGCCAGCAGCGTCGCTGGGGCCAACGTCCTGACTTTC. It encodes CASSVAGANVLTF.

Here the CDR3 DNA reads TGTGCCAGCAGCGTAGGGGCAGGGGGCGGAGAGACCCAGTACTTC. This translates into CASSVGAGGGETQYF. V is TRBV9 and J is TRBJ2-5; 8 bases match TRBD1. Germline CDR1 reads SGDLS; CDR2 reads YYNGEE. V shed 0 bases, J shed 4 bases, and the junction held 5 bases outside the gene matches. The length of the CDR3 is 15 residues.

The rearrangement joins TRBV9 to TRBJ2-2, with 10 bases that match TRBD2. Germline lookup yields CDR1 SGDLS and CDR2 YYNGEE. The junction had 7 bases not matched to a gene; V was cut back by 6 bases and J by 5 bases. The CDR3 runs to 15 residues. The CDR3 sequence is CASNSGRQQTGELFF. CDR3 in DNA: TGTGCCAGCAATAGCGGGAGGCAACAAACCGGGGAGCTGTTTTTT.

The chain recombines TRBV30 with TRBJ1-1; 10 bases are shared with TRBD1. V gave up 7 bases and J gave up 4 bases; unmatched junction bases: 6. The germline gives CDR1 GTSNPN, CDR2 SVGIG (reference sequence). The CDR3 is made up of 13 amino acids. The CDR3 reads CAFRDRGTTEAFF. The CDR3 DNA reads TGTGCCTTTAGGGACAGGGGTACCACTGAAGCTTTCTTT.

The CDR3 coding sequence is TGCGCCAGCAGCTCCGATAGCGGAAATACGCAGTATTTT. This sequence encodes CASSSDSGNTQYF. The chain employs TRBV5-1 and TRBJ2-3, with D maybe TRBD2 (6 bases). Germline V CDR1 and CDR2: SGHRS, YFSETQ. Between the trimmed V and J ends, which lost 3 bases and 7 bases, there was a span of 12 bases. The CDR3 has 13 residues.